Listed below are T cell receptor beta chains from one sample, sequenced in a study of early stage breast cancer tumors. Profiled with immunoSEQ multiplex PCR; TCRdb holds only in-frame clones, not every one. The sample includes tens of thousands of clones, around 69% seen only once; the top ten take 7.2%. Source material: blood. The origin of the receptors is a person aged 50-59 years with breast cancer. The CDR3 runs from the conserved cysteine through the conserved F or W. Each record gives: CDR3 protein, CDR3 DNA, V gene, clone size, J gene, D gene. The D gene is left open where the match is weak. Clone size appears in some rows only: once, few, many, or a class for an expanded clone.

CDR3: CASSVSGTGSNYGYTF; DNA: TGTGCCAGCAGCGTATCGGGGACAGGATCTAACTATGGCTACACCTTC; V: TRBV9; size: NA; J: TRBJ1-2; D: TRBD1
CDR3: CASGDLRASGKETQYF; DNA: TGTGCTAGTGGTGACCTCCGGGCTAGCGGGAAGGAGACCCAGTACTTC; V: TRBV12-5; size: NA; J: TRBJ2-5; D: TRBD2
CDR3: CASSVGAGGLPSTDTQYF; DNA: TGTGCCAGCAGCGTGGGAGCGGGAGGGCTCCCTAGCACAGATACGCAGTATTTT; V: TRBV9; size: once; J: TRBJ2-3; D: TRBD2
CDR3: CASSETTTNTGELFF; DNA: TGTGCCAGCAGTGAAACGACAACGAACACCGGGGAGCTGTTTTTT; V: TRBV6-1; size: NA; J: TRBJ2-2; D: NA
CDR3: CASSIAGDNEQFF; DNA: TGTGCCAGTAGTATAGCCGGGGACAATGAGCAGTTCTTC; V: TRBV19; size: NA; J: TRBJ2-1; D: NA
CDR3: CASSKDERERGNEQFF; DNA: TGTGCCAGCAGCAAAGATGAGCGGGAGAGAGGGAATGAGCAGTTCTTC; V: TRBV21-1; size: NA; J: TRBJ2-1; D: NA
CDR3: CASSLVVGVGNNEQFF; DNA: TGTGCCAGCAGCTTAGTCGTGGGAGTGGGTAACAATGAGCAGTTCTTC; V: TRBV7-2; size: NA; J: TRBJ2-1; D: NA
CDR3: CATTLGPNTEAFF; DNA: TGTGCCACCACTTTGGGCCCGAACACTGAAGCTTTCTTT; V: TRBV10-3; size: NA; J: TRBJ1-1; D: NA
CDR3: CASSPGDRGYQETQYF; DNA: TGTGCCAGCTCACCGGGGGACAGGGGGTACCAAGAGACCCAGTACTTC; V: TRBV18; size: NA; J: TRBJ2-5; D: TRBD1
CDR3: CASSAWQNTEAFF; DNA: TGTGCCAGCAGTGCCTGGCAGAACACTGAAGCTTTCTTT; V: TRBV6-1; size: NA; J: TRBJ1-1; D: NA
CDR3: CASSGPTGGEQYF; DNA: TGTGCCAGCTCCGGGCCAACGGGGGGCGAGCAGTACTTC; V: TRBV9; size: once; J: TRBJ2-7; D: TRBD2
CDR3: CASSLTTGNPAGELFF; DNA: TGTGCCAGCAGCCTTACAACAGGGAACCCCGCCGGGGAGCTGTTTTTT; V: TRBV11-2; size: NA; J: TRBJ2-2; D: NA
CDR3: CSARQGLQAFF; DNA: TGCAGTGCTAGACAGGGGCTCCAAGCTTTCTTT; V: TRBV20-1; size: few; J: TRBJ1-1; D: NA
CDR3: CASSDRGQGYTF; DNA: TGTGCCAGTTCCGACAGGGGGCAAGGCTACACCTTC; V: TRBV19; size: once; J: TRBJ1-2; D: TRBD1
CDR3: CASSQDLSRAGRNTGELFF; DNA: TGCGCCAGCAGCCAAGATCTTTCCCGAGCGGGAAGAAACACCGGGGAGCTGTTTTTT; V: TRBV4-3; size: NA; J: TRBJ2-2; D: TRBD2
CDR3: CATLNRLAGVDEQFF; DNA: TGTGCCACCCTTAACAGACTAGCGGGCGTGGATGAGCAGTTCTTC; V: TRBV25-1; size: NA; J: TRBJ2-1; D: TRBD2
CDR3: CASSGTGNEKLFF; DNA: TGTGCCAGCTCGGGGACAGGGAACGAAAAACTGTTTTTT; V: TRBV18; size: NA; J: TRBJ1-4; D: TRBD1
CDR3: CASSLGQGHGYTF; DNA: TGTGCCAGCAGCTTGGGGCAGGGTCATGGCTACACCTTC; V: TRBV5-4; size: few; J: TRBJ1-2; D: NA
CDR3: CASSQFLTSGHGQEQFF; DNA: TGTGCCAGCAGCCAATTCTTAACTAGCGGCCACGGCCAGGAGCAGTTCTTC; V: TRBV14; size: NA; J: TRBJ2-1; D: TRBD2
CDR3: CASSLNLGGYEQYF; DNA: TGTGCCAGCAGCTTGAATTTAGGGGGTTACGAGCAGTACTTC; V: TRBV5-4; size: NA; J: TRBJ2-7; D: NA
CDR3: CASSQDAGREGSGANVLTF; DNA: TGCGCCAGCAGCCAAGACGCTGGTAGGGAGGGGTCTGGGGCCAACGTCCTGACTTTC; V: TRBV4-3; size: NA; J: TRBJ2-6; D: TRBD2
CDR3: CASSQSDGGQGAREQYF; DNA: TGCGCCAGCAGTCAATCTGATGGGGGACAGGGGGCCCGGGAGCAGTACTTC; V: TRBV23-1; size: NA; J: TRBJ2-7; D: TRBD1
CDR3: CSVEDWARGVQETQYF; DNA: TGCAGCGTTGAAGATTGGGCCCGCGGGGTCCAAGAGACCCAGTACTTC; V: TRBV29-1; size: NA; J: TRBJ2-5; D: NA
CDR3: CASSLVQGATYGYTF; DNA: TGTGCCAGCAGTTTAGTACAGGGGGCCACTTATGGCTACACCTTC; V: TRBV7-8; size: NA; J: TRBJ1-2; D: TRBD1
CDR3: CASSLNHPNTEAFF; DNA: TGCGCCAGCAGCCTAAACCACCCCAACACTGAAGCTTTCTTT; V: TRBV5-1; size: few; J: TRBJ1-1; D: NA
CDR3: CASSTTRNEQFF; DNA: TGTGCCAGCAGCACCACTCGCAATGAGCAGTTCTTC; V: TRBV7-8; size: NA; J: TRBJ2-1; D: NA
CDR3: CSVEPRTGAYGYTF; DNA: TGCAGCGTTGAACCCCGGACAGGAGCTTATGGCTACACCTTC; V: TRBV29-1; size: NA; J: TRBJ1-2; D: TRBD1
CDR3: CASSIVGTLAGELFF; DNA: TGTGCCAGTAGTATTGTCGGGACACTAGCCGGGGAGCTGTTTTTT; V: TRBV19; size: once; J: TRBJ2-2; D: NA
CDR3: CASSVAPADTGQETQYF; DNA: TGTGCCAGCAGCGTAGCCCCCGCTGACACAGGCCAAGAGACCCAGTACTTC; V: TRBV9; size: NA; J: TRBJ2-5; D: NA
CDR3: CASSQGQGARRTEAFF; DNA: TGTGCCAGTAGTCAAGGACAGGGGGCCCGAAGGACTGAAGCTTTCTTT; V: TRBV19; size: few; J: TRBJ1-1; D: TRBD1
CDR3: CASSPHPDSGQGDGYTF; DNA: TGCGCCAGCAGCCCCCATCCTGATTCGGGACAGGGCGATGGCTACACCTTC; V: TRBV4-3; size: NA; J: TRBJ1-2; D: TRBD1
CDR3: CASILQMNTEAFF; DNA: TGTGCCAGCATCCTACAGATGAACACTGAAGCTTTCTTT; V: TRBV7-2; size: NA; J: TRBJ1-1; D: NA
CDR3: CASSEARDRTSNEKLFF; DNA: TGTGCCAGCAGTGAAGCGCGGGACAGGACTTCTAATGAAAAACTGTTTTTT; V: TRBV6-1; size: NA; J: TRBJ1-4; D: TRBD1
CDR3: CSVVDRGGYTF; DNA: TGCAGCGTCGTCGACAGGGGCGGCTACACCTTC; V: TRBV29-1; size: NA; J: TRBJ1-2; D: TRBD1
CDR3: CASRRGNTGELFF; DNA: TGTGCCAGCCGCCGGGGAAACACCGGGGAGCTGTTTTTT; V: TRBV18; size: NA; J: TRBJ2-2; D: NA
CDR3: CASSFGPGAYEQYF; DNA: TGTGCCAGCAGCTTCGGCCCTGGAGCCTACGAGCAGTACTTC; V: TRBV7-8; size: many; J: TRBJ2-7; D: NA
CDR3: CASSLDGSGGNIQYF; DNA: TGTGCCAGCAGCTTAGATGGCAGTGGGGGGAACATTCAGTACTTC; V: TRBV7-2; size: NA; J: TRBJ2-4; D: NA
CDR3: CASRDSPSGELFF; DNA: TGTGCCAGCAGGGACAGTCCATCCGGGGAGCTGTTTTTT; V: TRBV2; size: NA; J: TRBJ2-2; D: NA
CDR3: CASSHGERTDHYEQYF; DNA: TGTGCCAGCTCCCACGGCGAGAGGACAGACCACTACGAGCAGTACTTC; V: TRBV21-1; size: NA; J: TRBJ2-7; D: NA
CDR3: CASGGGGGRHNEQFF; DNA: TGTGCCAGCGGAGGCGGCGGGGGGCGCCACAATGAGCAGTTCTTC; V: TRBV7-2; size: NA; J: TRBJ2-1; D: TRBD2
CDR3: CATSLSRGRGSYEQYF; DNA: TGTGCCACCAGCCTCAGCAGGGGACGAGGGTCCTACGAGCAGTACTTC; V: TRBV15; size: once; J: TRBJ2-7; D: NA
CDR3: CASSEGQLNQPQHF; DNA: TGTGCCAGTAGTGAGGGACAGTTGAATCAGCCCCAGCATTTT; V: TRBV19; size: NA; J: TRBJ1-5; D: TRBD1